The rows below give T cell receptor beta chains drawn from one sample of a study of cytomegalovirus exposure and HLA in healthy donors. Produced via immunoSEQ multiplex PCR; TCRdb's table is partial and in-frame only. The sample records approximately 27,000 clones, around 64% being singletons. Sequenced material: PBMCs. The receptor set was obtained from a woman aged 45-65 years in good health and CMV-seronegative. Both conserved end residues are part of each CDR3. A D gene is named only where the DNA matches it firmly. Clone size is shown for a subset of rows, as once, few, many or a class of expanded clone.

d_gene	v_gene	abundance	j_gene	CDR3aa	CDR3nt
NA	TRBV11-2	few	TRBJ1-1	CASSPPGNTEAFF	TGTGCCAGCAGCCCCCCGGGGAACACTGAAGCTTTCTTT
NA	TRBV4-3	NA	TRBJ1-1	CASSQDGQGNTEAFF	TGCGCCAGCAGCCAAGATGGGCAGGGGAACACTGAAGCTTTCTTT
NA	TRBV4-1	few	TRBJ2-3	CASSQLAPSTDTQYF	TGCGCCAGCAGCCAATTAGCGCCTAGCACAGATACGCAGTATTTT
TRBD1	TRBV6-5	once	TRBJ1-1	CASSRQGGMGTEAFF	TGTGCCAGCAGCCGACAGGGTGGTATGGGCACTGAAGCTTTCTTT
NA	TRBV5-1	NA	TRBJ1-3	CASSLVQGGNTIYF	TGCGCCAGCAGCTTGGTTCAGGGAGGAAACACCATATATTTT
NA	TRBV9	once	TRBJ2-2	CASSGSKAETGELFF	TGTGCCAGCAGCGGGTCCAAGGCGGAAACCGGGGAGCTGTTTTTT
TRBD2	TRBV29-1	NA	TRBJ2-3	CSAGLATDTQYF	TGCAGCGCGGGACTAGCCACAGATACGCAGTATTTT
TRBD1	TRBV6-5	NA	TRBJ1-1	CASSPRTGKTEAFF	TGTGCCAGCAGTCCAAGGACAGGGAAGACTGAAGCTTTCTTT
TRBD1	TRBV6-1	few	TRBJ1-2	CASSVTGDSVYGYTF	TGTGCCAGCAGTGTTACAGGGGATAGTGTCTATGGCTACACCTTC
NA	TRBV28	NA	TRBJ2-7	CASRGGATSHSYEQYF	TGTGCCAGCAGGGGTGGGGCAACATCACACTCCTACGAGCAGTACTTC
NA	TRBV27	NA	TRBJ2-7	CASSLAIAYEQYF	TGTGCCAGCAGTTTAGCCATAGCCTACGAGCAGTACTTC
NA	TRBV6-6	NA	TRBJ2-1	CASSEGVNEQFF	TGTGCCAGCAGCGAGGGTGTAAATGAGCAGTTCTTC